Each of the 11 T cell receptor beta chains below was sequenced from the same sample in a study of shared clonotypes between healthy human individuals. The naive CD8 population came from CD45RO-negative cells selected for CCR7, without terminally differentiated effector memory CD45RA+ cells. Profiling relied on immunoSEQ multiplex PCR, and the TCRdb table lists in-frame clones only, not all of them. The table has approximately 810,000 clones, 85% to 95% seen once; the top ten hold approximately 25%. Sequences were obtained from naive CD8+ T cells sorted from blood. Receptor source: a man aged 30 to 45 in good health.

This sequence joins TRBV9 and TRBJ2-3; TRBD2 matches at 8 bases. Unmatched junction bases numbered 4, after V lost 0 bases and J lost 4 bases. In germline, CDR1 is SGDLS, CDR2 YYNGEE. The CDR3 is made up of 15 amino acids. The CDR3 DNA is TGTGCCAGCAGCGTAGACGGGAGGGCCTCAGATACGCAGTATTTT. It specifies CASSVDGRASDTQYF.

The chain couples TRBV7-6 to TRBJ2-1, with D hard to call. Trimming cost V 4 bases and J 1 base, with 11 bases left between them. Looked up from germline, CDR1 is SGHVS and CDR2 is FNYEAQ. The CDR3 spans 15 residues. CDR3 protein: CASSSPLVSYNEQFF. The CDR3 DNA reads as TGTGCCAGCAGCTCTCCTCTCGTATCCTACAATGAGCAGTTCTTC. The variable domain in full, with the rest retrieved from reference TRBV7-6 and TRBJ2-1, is GAGVSQSPRYKVTKRGQDVALRCDPISGHVSLYWYRQALGQGPEFLTYFNYEAQQDKSGLPNDRFSAERPEGSISTLTIQRTEQRDSAMYRCASSSPLVSYNEQFFGPGTRLTVL.

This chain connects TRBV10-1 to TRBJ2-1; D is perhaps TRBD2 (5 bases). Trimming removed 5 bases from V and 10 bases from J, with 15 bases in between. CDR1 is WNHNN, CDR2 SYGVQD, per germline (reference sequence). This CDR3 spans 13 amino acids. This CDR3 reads CASSSAPGREQFF. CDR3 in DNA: TGCGCCAGCAGTAGCGCCCCGGGAAGGGAGCAGTTCTTC.

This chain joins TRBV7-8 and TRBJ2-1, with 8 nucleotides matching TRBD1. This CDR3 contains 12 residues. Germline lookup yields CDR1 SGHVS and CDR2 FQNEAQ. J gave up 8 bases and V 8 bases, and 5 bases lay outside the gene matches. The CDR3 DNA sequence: TGTGCCAGCTCGGGACAGGCGTATGAGCAGTTCTTC. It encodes CASSGQAYEQFF.

The CDR3 region has the DNA TGTGCCAGCAGTTCTCTCGGGACTATCTACACCGGGGAGCTGTTTTTT. Its translation is CASSSLGTIYTGELFF. The chain couples TRBV27 to TRBJ2-2, with 7 bases fitting TRBD2. CDR3 length: 16 amino acids. The junction had 8 bases not matched to a gene; V was cut back by 4 bases and J by 3 bases. Germline CDR1 and CDR2: MNHEY and SMNVEV (reference sequence).

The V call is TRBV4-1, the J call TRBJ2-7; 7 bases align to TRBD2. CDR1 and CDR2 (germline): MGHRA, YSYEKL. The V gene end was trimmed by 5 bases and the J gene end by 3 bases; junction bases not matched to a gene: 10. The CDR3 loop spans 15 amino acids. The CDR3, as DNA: TGCGCCAGCAGCTCGGGGGGAGGGCTCGGCTACGAGCAGTACTTC. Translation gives CASSSGGGLGYEQYF.

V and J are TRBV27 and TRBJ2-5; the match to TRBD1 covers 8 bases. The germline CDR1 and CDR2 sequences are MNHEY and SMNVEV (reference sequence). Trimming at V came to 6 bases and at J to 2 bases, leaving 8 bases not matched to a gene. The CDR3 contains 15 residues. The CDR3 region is CASSLRDRPQETQYF. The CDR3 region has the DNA TGTGCCAGCAGCTTGAGGGACAGGCCACAAGAGACCCAGTACTTC.

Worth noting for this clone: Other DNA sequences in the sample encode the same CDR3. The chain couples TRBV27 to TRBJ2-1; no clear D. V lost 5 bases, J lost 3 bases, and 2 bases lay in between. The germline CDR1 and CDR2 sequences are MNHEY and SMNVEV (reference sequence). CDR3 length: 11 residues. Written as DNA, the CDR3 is TGTGCCAGCAGTCTCTACAATGAGCAGTTCTTC. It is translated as CASSLYNEQFF.

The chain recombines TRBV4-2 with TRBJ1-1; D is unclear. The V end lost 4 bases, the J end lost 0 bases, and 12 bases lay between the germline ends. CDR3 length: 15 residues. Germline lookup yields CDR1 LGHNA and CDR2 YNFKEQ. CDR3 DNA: TGTGCCAGCAGCCCGTTCCTTGCGGTGAACACTGAAGCTTTCTTT. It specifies CASSPFLAVNTEAFF.

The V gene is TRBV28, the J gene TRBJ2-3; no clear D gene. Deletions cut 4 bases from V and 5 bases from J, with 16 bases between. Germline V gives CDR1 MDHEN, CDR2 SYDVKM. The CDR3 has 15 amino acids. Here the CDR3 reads CASSSPSWREDTQYF. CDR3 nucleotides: TGTGCCAGCAGTTCCCCCTCTTGGCGTGAAGATACGCAGTATTTT.

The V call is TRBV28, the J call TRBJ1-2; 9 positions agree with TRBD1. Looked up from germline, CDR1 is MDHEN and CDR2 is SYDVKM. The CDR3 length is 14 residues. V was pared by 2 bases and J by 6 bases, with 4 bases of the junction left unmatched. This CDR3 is CASSLPDRGNGYTF. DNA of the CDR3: TGTGCCAGCAGTTTACCGGACAGGGGCAATGGCTACACCTTC.